This T cell receptor (beta chain) derives from a study of CD8 T cells in Susac syndrome. Negative isolation was applied to CD8+ and CD4+ T cells, and FACS enrichment was applied to TEMRA cells. This CDR3 contains 13 residues. Trimming cost V 6 bases and J 5 bases, with 17 bases left between them. The germline V gene has CDR1 DFQATT and CDR2 SNEGSKA (reference sequence). An amount of RNA that ranged from about 0.45 to 1 ug was reverse transcribed with random hexamers. The immunoSEQ assay covered 54 Vbeta and 13 Jbeta segments for CDR3. A single record per CDR3 protein comes from TCRdb applying MiXCR to the immunoSEQ multiplex PCR reads. The data show just under 95,000 distinct CDR3 sequences, around 94% seen once.

The origin of this receptor is a human donor with Susac syndrome. This chain connects TRBV20-1 to TRBJ2-7, with a weak D call TRBD2 (6 bases). Sequencing used CD4+ T cells from PBMCs. The CDR3 region has the DNA TGCAGTGCCCCCACCGGGGGTAAAGACGAGCAGTACTTC. This sequence encodes CSAPTGGKDEQYF.